This T cell receptor beta chain stems from a study of T cells after yellow fever vaccination. Whole-study results and caveats: Contaminants from the bulk population, in the form of abundant clonotypes, could be found in FACS-sorted repertoires. Compared with primary, the secondary response was weaker and peaked at day 5, not 15. Once the booster was given, most primary-vaccination clones reappeared, at just under 98% for CD4 and over 75% for CD8.

TCRdb re-analysed the 5' RACE reads in MiXCR, keeping a single row per CDR3 protein. The data show approximately 600,000 distinct CDR3 sequences, roughly 12% seen once. This clonotype was counted between two and nine times. Its antigen is as yet unknown. The CDR3 is 14 residues long. Looked up from germline, CDR1 is SGHRS and CDR2 is YFSETQ. V was trimmed by 4 bases and J by 6 bases, leaving 16 bases between them. The source is a young man who received the YFV17D yellow fever vaccine. The chain recombines TRBV5-1 with TRBJ1-2; D not certain. Sequences were derived from PBMCs, sampled on the day of the yellow fever booster vaccination. CDR3 sequence reads: CASSDGRTENGYTF. CDR3 coding DNA: TGCGCCAGCAGCGACGGGCGGACCGAAAATGGCTACACCTTC.